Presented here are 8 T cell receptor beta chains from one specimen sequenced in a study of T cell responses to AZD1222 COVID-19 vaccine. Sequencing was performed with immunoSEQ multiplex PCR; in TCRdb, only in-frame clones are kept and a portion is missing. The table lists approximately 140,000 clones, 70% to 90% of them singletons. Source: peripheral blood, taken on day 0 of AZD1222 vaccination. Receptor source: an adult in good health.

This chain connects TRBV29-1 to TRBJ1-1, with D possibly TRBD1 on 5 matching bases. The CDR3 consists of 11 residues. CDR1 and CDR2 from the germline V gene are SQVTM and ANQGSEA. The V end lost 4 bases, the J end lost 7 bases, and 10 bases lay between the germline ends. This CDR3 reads CSVGTGGEAFF. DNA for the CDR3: TGCAGCGTTGGAACTGGGGGTGAAGCTTTCTTT.

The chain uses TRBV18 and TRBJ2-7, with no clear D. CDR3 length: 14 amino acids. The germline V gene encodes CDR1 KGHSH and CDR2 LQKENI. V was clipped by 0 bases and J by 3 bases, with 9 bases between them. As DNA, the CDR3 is TGTGCCAGCTCACCACCGGAATCCGTCTACGAGCAGTACTTC. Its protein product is CASSPPESVYEQYF.

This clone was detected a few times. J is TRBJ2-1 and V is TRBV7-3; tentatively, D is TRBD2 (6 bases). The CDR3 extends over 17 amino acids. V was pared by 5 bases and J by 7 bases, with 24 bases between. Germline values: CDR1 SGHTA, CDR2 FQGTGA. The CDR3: CASSPHIFGSGGNEQFF. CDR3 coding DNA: TGTGCCAGCAGCCCCCACATTTTCGGGAGCGGCGGAAATGAGCAGTTCTTC.

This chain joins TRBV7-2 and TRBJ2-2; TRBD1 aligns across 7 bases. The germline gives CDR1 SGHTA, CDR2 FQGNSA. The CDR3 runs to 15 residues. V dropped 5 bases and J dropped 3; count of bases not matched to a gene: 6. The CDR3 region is CASSPRQGYTGELFF. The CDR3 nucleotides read TGTGCCAGCAGCCCTCGACAGGGATACACCGGGGAGCTGTTTTTT.

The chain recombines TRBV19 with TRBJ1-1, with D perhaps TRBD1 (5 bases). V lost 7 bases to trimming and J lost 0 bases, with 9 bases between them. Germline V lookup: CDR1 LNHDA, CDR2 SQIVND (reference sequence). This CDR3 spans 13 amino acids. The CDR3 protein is CASTGHLNTEAFF. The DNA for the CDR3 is TGTGCCAGTACCGGACACCTGAACACTGAAGCTTTCTTT.

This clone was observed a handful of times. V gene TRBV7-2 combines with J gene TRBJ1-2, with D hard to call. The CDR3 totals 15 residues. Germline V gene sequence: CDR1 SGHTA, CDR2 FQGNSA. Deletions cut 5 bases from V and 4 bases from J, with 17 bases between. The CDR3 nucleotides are TGTGCCAGCAGCCCCGGGATTGACGTCCCCTATGGCTACACCTTC. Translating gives CASSPGIDVPYGYTF.

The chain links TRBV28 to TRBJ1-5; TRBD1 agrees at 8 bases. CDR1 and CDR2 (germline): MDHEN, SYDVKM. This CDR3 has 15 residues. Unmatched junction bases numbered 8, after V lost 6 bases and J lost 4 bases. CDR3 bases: TGTGCCAGCAGACAACAGACAGGGGTTAATCAGCCCCAGCATTTT. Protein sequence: CASRQQTGVNQPQHF.

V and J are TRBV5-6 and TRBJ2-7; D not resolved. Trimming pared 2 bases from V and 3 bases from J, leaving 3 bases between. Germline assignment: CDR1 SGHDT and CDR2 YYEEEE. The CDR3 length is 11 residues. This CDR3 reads CASSFNYEQYF. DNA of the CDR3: TGTGCCAGCAGCTTCAACTACGAGCAGTACTTC.